This TCR beta chain was obtained from a study of CD8 T cells in Susac syndrome. The multiple sclerosis controls comprised treatment-naive patients whose relapsing-remitting disease was stable or active. An amount of RNA that ranged from about 0.45 to 1 ug was reverse transcribed with random hexamers. immunoSEQ multiplex PCR amplified TCR beta CDR3 across 54 Vbeta, 13 Jbeta. From the immunoSEQ multiplex PCR reads, TCRdb called clonotypes with MiXCR, one entry per CDR3 protein. The table lists roughly 120,000 distinct CDR3 sequences, less than 95% of them singletons. The CDR3 has 15 amino acids. Germline CDR1 reads SGHVS; CDR2 reads FNYEAQ. Unmatched junction bases numbered 3, after V lost 3 bases and J lost 0 bases.

This sequence was found in a human donor with multiple sclerosis. Input material: CD4+ T cells from PBMCs. The chain links TRBV7-6 to TRBJ1-1; 8 bases are a match to TRBD1. In DNA form, the CDR3 reads TGTGCCAGCAGCTTTGGACAGGGAATGAACACTGAAGCTTTCTTT. Translation gives CASSFGQGMNTEAFF.